This T cell receptor (beta chain) is drawn from a study of shared clonotypes between healthy human individuals. Study-wide findings and caveats: Estimated richness was generally greater in naive than memory subsets. Among donors, the sharing of clonotypes was expected to be influenced by sequencing depth.

The data were produced by immunoSEQ multiplex PCR, yet TCRdb's version contains in-frame clones alone and is incomplete. This table holds around 320,000 clones, around nine tenths found once. To note about this clone: The antigen is unknown.

Among the donors, all were Caucasian adults who lived in Nashville, Tennessee. Each CD8 memory set brought CD45RO+ cells together with CCR7-negative CD45RA+ TemRA cells. Germline assignment: CDR1 SGDLS and CDR2 YYNGEE. The CDR3 consists of 14 residues. Trimming removed 4 bases from V and 0 bases from J, with 8 bases in between. The chain is built from TRBV9 and TRBJ1-3; the D gene is possibly TRBD1 (6 bases). The sequenced sample was memory CD8+ T cells sorted from blood. Subset denoted: CD45RO+ cells pooled with CCR7-negative TemRA cells. The clonotype comes from a young man in good health. The CDR3 sequence: CASSLGHSGNTIYF. In DNA, the CDR3 is TGTGCCAGCAGCTTGGGACACTCTGGAAACACCATATATTTT. Variable domain in full (rest from reference TRBV9 and TRBJ1-3): DSGVTQTPKHLITATGQRVTLRCSPRSGDLSVYWYQQSLDQGLQFLIQYYNGEERAKGNILERFSAQQFPDLHSELNLSSLELGDSALYFCASSLGHSGNTIYFGEGSWLTVV.